This T cell receptor (beta chain) was found in a study of T cells after yellow fever vaccination. Each CDR3 protein is one row after TCRdb ran MiXCR on the 5' RACE reads. This table has more than 350,000 distinct CDR3 sequences, 11% appearing once. This clonotype has only a few counts. J was trimmed by 5 bases and V by 3 bases; bases with no gene match: 8. The CDR3 is made up of 15 amino acids. The sample in question was PBMCs, obtained on the day of the first yellow fever vaccination. The TCR comes from a young man who received the YFV17D yellow fever vaccine. The chain couples TRBV12-3 or TRBV12-4 to TRBJ1-2; 8 positions agree with TRBD1. Here the CDR3 DNA reads TGTGCCAGCAGTTTCTCCGGGACAGGCGAATATGGCTACACCTTC. It specifies CASSFSGTGEYGYTF.